This TCR beta chain was profiled in a study of T cells in Graves' hyperthyroidism and ophthalmopathy. From germline, CDR1 is MGHRA and CDR2 YSYEKL. The CDR3 has 13 amino acids. Trimming took off 1 base at V and 7 bases at J, with 8 bases between the two ends. From RNA transcripts, TCR beta CDR3 regions were amplified. Initially, a first-round RT-PCR of the TCR CDR3 employed the HTBI primer set. MiXCR was run by TCRdb on the multiplex PCR reads, yielding one entry per CDR3 protein. The table has fewer than 650,000 distinct CDR3 sequences, 14% seen once. The receptor was derived from a woman aged 40 to 55 with Graves' hyperthyroidism. V gene TRBV4-1 combines with J gene TRBJ1-5, with D perhaps matching TRBD1 (5 bases). Sequencing used blood. CDR3 protein: CASSQVGEQPQHF. As DNA, the CDR3 is TGCGCCAGCAGCCAAGTAGGGGAACAGCCCCAGCATTTT.